This T cell receptor beta chain comes out of a study of early T cells in non-severe SARS-CoV-2 infection (dated by TCRdb to the early 2020s). Regarding the complete study: Bulk RNA from unsorted whole blood was used for TCR sequencing, so alpha and beta chains could not be paired. The research as a whole found: VDJdb matching was skewed toward anti-spike CD8 responses and likely underestimated virus-specific expansions, missing private and CD4 specificities.

This clonotype was seen many times. Its binding antigen is unknown. The sample holds no much larger clone one base away, and base qualities are not on file. The study was a case-control design nested within a healthcare worker cohort in London, UK, with weekly nasopharyngeal swab PCR tests and blood sampling. Between 23 and 31 March 2020, the week of the UK lockdown, healthcare workers were enrolled and then followed up weekly for as long as 16 weeks. Libraries came from 5' RACE. The instrument was a NextSeq 500. To correct for sequencing error and PCR bias, the TCR library protocol tagged individual cDNA molecules with unique molecular identifiers. Both TCR alpha and beta chains were sequenced, and tight co-correlation was observed between alpha and beta sequence abundances in each sample. Concerning the study's data processing: Decombinator V4 was used to annotate the V gene, J gene and CDR3 of the TCR sequences. TCRs were defined as expanded if a significant change between any two time points was detected under a Poisson model with p below 0.0001. TCR abundances were normalised to the total number of TCRs sequenced per sample and expressed as counts per million. VDJdb, accessed 1 November 2021, was searched for CMV, EBV and SARS-CoV-2 annotated TCRs, with TCRs annotated for multiple antigens excluded. TCRdb handled the public reads itself, with Q25 trimming in fastp and clone calling in MiXCR, and kept productive beta chains. One record per CDR3 amino acid sequence lists the most common genes and DNA. The V and J calls were determined by TCRdb, not by the authors. Counted in this sample were about 59,000 distinct CDR3 sequences; under 15% of them appeared once. Of the sample, around a tenth falls within the top ten clones.

Sequencing was performed on whole blood, taken at baseline. The sequence was collected from an adult who was a healthcare worker with PCR-confirmed SARS-CoV-2 infection or an uninfected control (not recorded which).

The CDR3 region has the sequence CASSLWDEQYF. The sequence in DNA is TGCGCCAGCAGCTTGTGGGACGAGCAGTACTTC. The V and J genes are TRBV5-1 and TRBJ2-7, with the D gene not clear enough to name. The trim is 1 base for V and 5 bases for J, with a gap of 4 bases between the germline ends. From its cysteine to its phenylalanine, the CDR3 spans 11 amino acids. The read is trimmed to its CDR3 DNA, 33 bases read in frame from base 1. For CDR1 and CDR2, the germline V gene lists SGHRS and YFSETQ.